The text below deals with one T cell receptor beta chain. In the study's own analysis: Amplified reference gene primers provided the basis for estimating nucleated cell counts. Sequencing used immunoSEQ multiplex PCR; TCRdb keeps in-frame clones, though not all of them. The V and J calls and clone size were taken over from that table, and D and trimming were inferred from the DNA. The sample contains 75,000 to 100,000 clones, approximately 81% of which appear only once. This record belongs to a study of blood T cell repertoires in COVID-19. Turning to the study itself: Sites in the United States, Italy and Spain provided acute and convalescent COVID-19 samples. From T cells, B-cell-depleted T cells, or PBMCs came the material, which was cDNA or gDNA.

Trimming took 4 bases from V and 4 from J; bases not matched to a gene: 17. CDR1 and CDR2 from the germline V gene are MNHEY and SVGEGT. The CDR3 runs to 18 residues. This clonotype was sampled from a woman over 75 with acute or convalescent COVID-19. This chain connects TRBV6-2 or TRBV6-3 to TRBJ2-7; TRBD1 matches 9 bases. Sequencing input: peripheral blood. The CDR3 DNA reads TGTGCCAGCAGTTTCGGGCCGGACAGGGGAGTTCTAGGGTACGAGCAGTACGTC. It yields the protein CASSFGPDRGVLGYEQYV.